The source of this T cell receptor beta chain is a study of blood T cells in healthy people across ages. Study-level information: When template switching was applied, about one barcoded beta molecule was captured per two T cells. Whole-study results and caveats: In long-lived donors, naive CD4+ cell counts and diversity exceeded those of aged donors.

Alongside a J-beta primer mix, a sample-barcoded 5' primer served in a second PCR lasting 7 to 11 cycles. TCRdb re-called the 5' RACE reads with MiXCR, one entry per CDR3 protein. The sample holds around 990,000 distinct CDR3 sequences; around two fifths are singletons and the top ten take approximately 14%. Each sample yielded at least 6 million isolated PBMCs. The CDR3 covers 15 residues. Germline V CDR1 and CDR2: SGHRS, YFSETQ. The trim removed 4 bases at V and 4 bases at J, leaving 10 bases unmatched. This clonotype was found a few times. Its specificity is not known. The sample taken for sequencing was blood. The source of this sequence is a young man in good health. The V call is TRBV5-1, the J call TRBJ1-2; TRBD1 matches 7 bases. CDR3 nucleotides: TGCGCCAGCAGCGGTTGGGACAGCAAAAGCTATGGCTACACCTTC. Its protein product is CASSGWDSKSYGYTF. Full variable domain (missing parts from reference TRBV5-1 and TRBJ1-2): KAGVTQTPRYLIKTRGQQVTLSCSPISGHRSVSWYQQTPGQGLQFLFEYFSETQRNKGNFPGRFSGRQFSNSRSEMNVSTLELGDSALYLCASSGWDSKSYGYTFGSGTRLTVV.